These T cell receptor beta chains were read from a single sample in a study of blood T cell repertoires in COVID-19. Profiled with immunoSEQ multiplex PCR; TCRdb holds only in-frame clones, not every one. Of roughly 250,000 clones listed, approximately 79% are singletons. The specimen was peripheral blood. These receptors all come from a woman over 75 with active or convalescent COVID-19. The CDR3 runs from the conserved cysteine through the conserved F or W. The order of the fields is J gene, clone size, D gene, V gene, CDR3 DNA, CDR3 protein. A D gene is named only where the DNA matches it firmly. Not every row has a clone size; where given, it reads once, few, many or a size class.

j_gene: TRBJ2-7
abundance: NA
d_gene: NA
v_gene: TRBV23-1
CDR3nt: TGCGCCAGCAAGTCGGCCCTGTGGGGGGTAGACTACGAGCAGTACTTC
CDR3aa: CASKSALWGVDYEQYF

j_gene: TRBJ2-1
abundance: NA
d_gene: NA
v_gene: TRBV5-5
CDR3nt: TGTGCCAGCAGCTTGGAGGGACTTCCCCACAATGAGCAGTTCTTC
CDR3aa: CASSLEGLPHNEQFF

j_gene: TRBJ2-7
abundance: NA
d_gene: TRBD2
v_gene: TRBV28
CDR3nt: TGTGCCAGCAGTGTACTAGCGGGAGTATACGAGCAGTACTTC
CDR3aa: CASSVLAGVYEQYF

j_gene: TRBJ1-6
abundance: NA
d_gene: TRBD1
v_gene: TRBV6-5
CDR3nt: TGTGCCAGCAGCATGGGACAGTTAAATAATTCACCCCTCCACTTT
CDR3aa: CASSMGQLNNSPLHF

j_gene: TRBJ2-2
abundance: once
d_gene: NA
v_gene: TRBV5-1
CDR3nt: TGCGCCAGCAGCTCCTTCGGGTCCGACACCGGGGAGCTGTTTTTT
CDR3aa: CASSSFGSDTGELFF

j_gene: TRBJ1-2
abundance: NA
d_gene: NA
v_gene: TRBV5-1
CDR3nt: TGCGCCAGCAGCACCGGGACATCTAACTATGGCTACACCTTC
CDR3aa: CASSTGTSNYGYTF

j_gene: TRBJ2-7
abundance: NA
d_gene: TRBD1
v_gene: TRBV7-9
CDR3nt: TGTGCCAGCAGCTCCGGGACAGGAGGGGCGTGGGAGCAGTACTTC
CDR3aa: CASSSGTGGAWEQYF

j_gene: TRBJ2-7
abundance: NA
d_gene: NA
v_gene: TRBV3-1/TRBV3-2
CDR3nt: TGTGCCAGCACCACAGGGGGAACTACTAGCGGGTCGGTATACGAGCAGTACTTC
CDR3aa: CASTTGGTTSGSVYEQYF

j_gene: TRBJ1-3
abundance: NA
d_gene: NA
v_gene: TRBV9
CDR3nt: TGTGCCAGCAGCCCAACGTCTTCCGGGATTAGTGGAAACACCATATATTTT
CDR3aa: CASSPTSSGISGNTIYF

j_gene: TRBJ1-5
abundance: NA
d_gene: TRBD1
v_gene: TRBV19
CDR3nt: TGTGCCAGTAGTAGGACAGGGGACCGCCAGCCCCAGCATTTT
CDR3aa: CASSRTGDRQPQHF

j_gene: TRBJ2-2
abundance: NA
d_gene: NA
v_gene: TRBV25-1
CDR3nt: TGTGCCAGCAGTGAATTCAGGGCTCCCGGGGAGCTGTTTTTT
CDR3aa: CASSEFRAPGELFF

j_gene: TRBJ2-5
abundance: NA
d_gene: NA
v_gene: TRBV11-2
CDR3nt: TGTGCCAGCAGCTTAACGAGGAGAACCCAAGAGACCCAGTACTTC
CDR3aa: CASSLTRRTQETQYF

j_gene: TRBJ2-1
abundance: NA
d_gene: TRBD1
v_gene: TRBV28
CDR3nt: TGTGCCAGCAGTGCACAGGGGTTATCCTACAATGAGCAGTTCTTC
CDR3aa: CASSAQGLSYNEQFF

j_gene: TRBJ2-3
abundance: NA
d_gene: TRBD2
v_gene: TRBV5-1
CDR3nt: TGCGCCAGCAGCTCGGGGCTAGCGGGAGGGCCTACGGATACGCAGTATTTT
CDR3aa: CASSSGLAGGPTDTQYF

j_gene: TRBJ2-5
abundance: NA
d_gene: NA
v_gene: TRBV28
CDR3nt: TGTGCCAGCAGGTCGCAAGAGACCCAGTACTTC
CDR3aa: CASRSQETQYF

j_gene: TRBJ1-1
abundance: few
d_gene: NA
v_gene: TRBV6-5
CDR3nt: TGTGCCAGCAGTTACATGAGGAACACTGAAGCTTTCTTT
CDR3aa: CASSYMRNTEAFF

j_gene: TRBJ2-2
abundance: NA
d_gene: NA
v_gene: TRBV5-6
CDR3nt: TGTGCCAGCAAGGGGCGATCCTCGAACACCGGGGAGCTGTTTTTT
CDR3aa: CASKGRSSNTGELFF

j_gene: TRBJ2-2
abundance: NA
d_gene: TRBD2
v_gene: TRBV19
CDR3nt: TGTGCCAGTAGTATGGGACTAGCGGGGGGGAACACCGGGGAGCTGTTTTTT
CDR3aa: CASSMGLAGGNTGELFF

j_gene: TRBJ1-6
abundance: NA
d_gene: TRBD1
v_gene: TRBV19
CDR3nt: TGTGCCAGCAATGATCCCCACAGGGGTAAGAATTCACCCCTCCACTTT
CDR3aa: CASNDPHRGKNSPLHF

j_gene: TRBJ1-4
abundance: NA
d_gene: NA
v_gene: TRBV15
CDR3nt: TGTGCCACCAGCAGGGAGGGTGTACGAAATGAAAAACTGTTTTTT
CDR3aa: CATSREGVRNEKLFF

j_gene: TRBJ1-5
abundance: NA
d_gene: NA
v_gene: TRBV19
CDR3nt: TGTGCCAGTTGTCCGGGCAGGGGCAATCAGCCCCAGCATTTT
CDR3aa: CASCPGRGNQPQHF

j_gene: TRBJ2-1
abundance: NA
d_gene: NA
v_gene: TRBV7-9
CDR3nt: TGTGCCAGCAGCTTAGGACAGGAGCAGTTCTTC
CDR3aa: CASSLGQEQFF

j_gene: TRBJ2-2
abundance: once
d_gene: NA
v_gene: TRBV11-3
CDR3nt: TGTGCCAGCAGCTTAGGACTAGACTCGACCACCGGGGAGCTGTTTTTT
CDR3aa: CASSLGLDSTTGELFF

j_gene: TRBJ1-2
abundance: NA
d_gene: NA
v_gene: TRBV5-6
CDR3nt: TGTGCCAGCAGCTTGGTGTCAGGGTGGGACACCTTC
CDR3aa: CASSLVSGWDTF

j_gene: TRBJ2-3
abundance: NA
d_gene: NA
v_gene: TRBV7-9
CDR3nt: TGTGCCAGCAAACAGGGTCACACAGATACGCAGTATTTT
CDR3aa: CASKQGHTDTQYF

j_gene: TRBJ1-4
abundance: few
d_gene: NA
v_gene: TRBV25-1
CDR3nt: TGTGCCAGCAGTACAACAGGGCGGTGGGGTGAAAAACTGTTTTTT
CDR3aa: CASSTTGRWGEKLFF

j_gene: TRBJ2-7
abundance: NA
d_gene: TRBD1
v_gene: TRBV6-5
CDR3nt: TGTGCCAGCAGTAATGGACAGGGGCCCTACGAGCAGTACTTC
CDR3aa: CASSNGQGPYEQYF